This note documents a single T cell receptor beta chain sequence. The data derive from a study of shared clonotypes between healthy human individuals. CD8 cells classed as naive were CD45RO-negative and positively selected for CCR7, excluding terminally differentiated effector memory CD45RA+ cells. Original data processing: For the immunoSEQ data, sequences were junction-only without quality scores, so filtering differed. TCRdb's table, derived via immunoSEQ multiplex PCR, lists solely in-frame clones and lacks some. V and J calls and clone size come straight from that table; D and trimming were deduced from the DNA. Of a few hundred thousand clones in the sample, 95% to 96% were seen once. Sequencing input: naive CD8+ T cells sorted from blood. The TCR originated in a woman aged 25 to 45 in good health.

CDR3: CASSPPMEGQPQHF. For the CDR3, the DNA is TGTGCCAGTAGTCCCCCGATGGAAGGTCAGCCCCAGCATTTT. The V gene is TRBV19, the J gene TRBJ1-5; no clear D gene. From germline, CDR1 is LNHDA and CDR2 SQIVND (reference sequence). The CDR3 is 14 amino acids. The V and J ends lost 5 bases and 6 bases respectively, with 14 bases between them.